Below, one TCR beta chain is given with its context. The sample originates from a study of blood T cell repertoires in COVID-19. Looking at the study overall: Acute and convalescent COVID-19 samples came from the United States, Italy and Spain. T cells, B-cell-depleted T cells, or PBMCs provided the cDNA or gDNA that served as material.

The trim removed 1 base at V and 16 bases at J, leaving 12 bases unmatched. Germline V CDR1 and CDR2: SGHRS, YFSETQ. The CDR3 length is 15 residues. Per the original data handling: Estimates of nucleated cell counts were drawn from the amplification of reference gene primers. Sequenced by immunoSEQ multiplex PCR; TCRdb stores in-frame clones only, minus some. The DNA was the basis for D and trimming; V, J and clone size are from that table. In the table there are about 90,000 clones, approximately 92% of which are singletons. The TCR was taken from a woman aged 55-70 years with active COVID-19. This chain joins TRBV5-1 and TRBJ2-1; 12 positions agree with TRBD2. The specimen was peripheral blood. CDR3 in amino acids: CASSLLASGGAVPFF. Here the CDR3 DNA reads TGCGCCAGCAGCTTGCTGGCTAGCGGGGGGGCCGTCCCTTTCTTC.